This T cell receptor (beta chain) appears in the sequencing data of a study of shared clonotypes between healthy human individuals. This clone was seen a handful of times. TCRdb's copy holds only in-frame clones and misses some; the assay was immunoSEQ multiplex PCR. The sample gives roughly 2.5 million clones, around 94% of which show up once; over 0.12% is in the top ten. The ends lost 6 bases at V and 2 bases at J; junction bases unmatched: 2. The germline V gene has CDR1 LNHDA and CDR2 SQIVND (reference sequence). The CDR3 spans 15 residues. This receptor was taken from a man between 18 and 35 years old in good health. The sequencing input was naive CD4+ T cells sorted from blood. Subset specified: CD45RA+ positively selected. This chain joins TRBV19 and TRBJ2-5, with 14 bases fitting TRBD2. CDR3 protein: CASRGLAGVQETQYF. For the CDR3, the DNA is TGTGCCAGTAGGGGACTAGCGGGAGTACAAGAGACCCAGTACTTC.